This T cell receptor (beta chain) was sequenced in a study of T cells in Graves' hyperthyroidism and ophthalmopathy. The V gene's germline CDR1 is ENHRY and CDR2 SYGVKD. The CDR3 is 16 amino acids. V dropped 4 bases and J dropped 0 bases, with 13 bases sitting between them. RNA transcripts gave rise to amplified TCR beta CDR3 regions. When the TCR CDR3 underwent first-round RT-PCR, the HTBI primer set was used. TCRdb fed the multiplex PCR reads into MiXCR, producing one record per CDR3 protein. The sample lists 400,000 or so distinct CDR3 sequences, roughly 14% occurring once. This sequence originates from a woman between 25 and 40 years old with Graves' ophthalmopathy. Sequencing was performed on blood. The chain combines TRBV10-3 with TRBJ1-3; tentative D call: TRBD1 (5 bases). As DNA, the CDR3 is TGTGCCATCAGTGGAGGGGCGGGGCTCTCTGGAAACACCATATATTTT. Translation: CAISGGAGLSGNTIYF.